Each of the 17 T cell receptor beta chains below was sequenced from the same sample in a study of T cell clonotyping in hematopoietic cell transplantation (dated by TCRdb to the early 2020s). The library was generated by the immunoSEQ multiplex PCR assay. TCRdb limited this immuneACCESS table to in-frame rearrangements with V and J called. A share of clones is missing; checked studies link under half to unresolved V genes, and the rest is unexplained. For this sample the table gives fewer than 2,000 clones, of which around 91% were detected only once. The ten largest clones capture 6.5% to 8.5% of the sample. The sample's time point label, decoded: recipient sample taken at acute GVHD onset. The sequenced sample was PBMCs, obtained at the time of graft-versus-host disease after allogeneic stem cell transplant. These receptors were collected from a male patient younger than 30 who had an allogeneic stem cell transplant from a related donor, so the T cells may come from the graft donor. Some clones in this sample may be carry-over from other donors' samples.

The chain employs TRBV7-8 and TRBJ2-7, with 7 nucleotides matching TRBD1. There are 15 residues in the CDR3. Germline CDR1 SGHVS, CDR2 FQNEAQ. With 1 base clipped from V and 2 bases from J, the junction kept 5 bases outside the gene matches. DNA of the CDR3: TGTGCCAGCAGCTTAGGATCCCAGGGGGCCTACGAGCAGTACGTC. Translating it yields CASSLGSQGAYEQYV.

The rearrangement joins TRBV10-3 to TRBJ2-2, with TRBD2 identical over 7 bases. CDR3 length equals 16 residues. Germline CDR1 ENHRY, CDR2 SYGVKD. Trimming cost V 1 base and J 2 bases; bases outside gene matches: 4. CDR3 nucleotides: TGTGCCATCAGTGAGTTAGCGGGCTACAACACCGGGGAGCTGTTTTTT. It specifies CAISELAGYNTGELFF.

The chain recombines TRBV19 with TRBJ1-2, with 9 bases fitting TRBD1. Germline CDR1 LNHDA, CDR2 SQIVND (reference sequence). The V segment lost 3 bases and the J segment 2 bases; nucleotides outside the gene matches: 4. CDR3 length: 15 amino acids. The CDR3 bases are TGTGCCAGTAGTATCCCGGGACAGGGCAACTATGGCTACACCTTC. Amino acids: CASSIPGQGNYGYTF.

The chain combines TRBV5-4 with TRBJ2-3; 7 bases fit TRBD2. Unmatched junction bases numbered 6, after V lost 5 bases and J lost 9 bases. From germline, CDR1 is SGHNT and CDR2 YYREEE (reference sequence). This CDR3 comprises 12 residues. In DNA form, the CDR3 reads TGTGCCAGCAGTCCCGGGGGGTGGACGCAGTATTTT. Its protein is CASSPGGWTQYF. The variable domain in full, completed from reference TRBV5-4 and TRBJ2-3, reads ETGVTQSPTHLIKTRGQQVTLRCSSQSGHNTVSWYQQALGQGPQFIFQYYREEENGRGNFPPRFSGLQFPNYSSELNVNALELDDSALYLCASSPGGWTQYFGPGTRLTVL.

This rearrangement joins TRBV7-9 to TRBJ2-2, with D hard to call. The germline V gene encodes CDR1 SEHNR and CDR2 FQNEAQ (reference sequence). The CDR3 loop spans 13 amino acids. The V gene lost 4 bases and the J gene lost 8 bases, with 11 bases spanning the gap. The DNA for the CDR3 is TGTGCCAGCAGCTCCGGACGCATAGGGGAGCTGTTTTTT. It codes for CASSSGRIGELFF.

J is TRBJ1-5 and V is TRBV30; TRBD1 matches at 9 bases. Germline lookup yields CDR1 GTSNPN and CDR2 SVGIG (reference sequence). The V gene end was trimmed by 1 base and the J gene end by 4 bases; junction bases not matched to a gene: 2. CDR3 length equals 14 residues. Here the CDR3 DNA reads TGTGCCTGGAGTGGTGGGACAGGGAATCAGCCCCAGCATTTT. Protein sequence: CAWSGGTGNQPQHF.

CDR3 nucleotide sequence: TGTGCCAGCAGCAGGCGGGGGGTAGGAGATTATGGCTACACCTTC. Translated: CASSRRGVGDYGYTF. The chain recombines TRBV7-2 with TRBJ1-2; perhaps TRBD1 as D (5 bases). Trimming cost V 5 bases and J 5 bases, with 18 bases left between them. Germline V gene sequence: CDR1 SGHTA, CDR2 FQGNSA. This CDR3 region has 15 residues.

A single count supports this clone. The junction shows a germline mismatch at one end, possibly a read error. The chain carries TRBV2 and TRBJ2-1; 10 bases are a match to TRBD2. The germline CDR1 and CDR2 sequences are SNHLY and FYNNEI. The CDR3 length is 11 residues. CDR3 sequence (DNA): TGTGCCAGCACTCTACTCGGACTAGCGGTCTTC. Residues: CASTLLGLAVF.

Written as DNA, the CDR3 is TGTGCCAGTAGTATAGGGGGGACAGGTTGGACTGAAGCTTTCTTT. Translated, it gives CASSIGGTGWTEAFF. This sequence joins TRBV19 and TRBJ1-1, with 8 bases aligning to TRBD1. Germline V lookup: CDR1 LNHDA, CDR2 SQIVND (reference sequence). With 1 base clipped from V and 5 bases from J, the junction kept 6 bases outside the gene matches. The CDR3 spans 15 residues.

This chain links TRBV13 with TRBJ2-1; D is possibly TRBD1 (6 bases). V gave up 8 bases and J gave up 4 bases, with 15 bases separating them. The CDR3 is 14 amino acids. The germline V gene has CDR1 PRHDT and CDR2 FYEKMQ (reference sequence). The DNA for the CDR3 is TGTGCCAGCCTGAGGGGGACCAAATACAATGAGCAGTTCTTC. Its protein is CASLRGTKYNEQFF.

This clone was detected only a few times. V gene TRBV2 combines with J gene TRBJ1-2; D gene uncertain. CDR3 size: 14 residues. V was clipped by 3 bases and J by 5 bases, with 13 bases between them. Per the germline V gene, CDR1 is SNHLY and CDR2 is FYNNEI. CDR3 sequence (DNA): TGTGCCAGCAGTGAGCATACGGCGGGGTATGGCTACACCTTC. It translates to CASSEHTAGYGYTF.

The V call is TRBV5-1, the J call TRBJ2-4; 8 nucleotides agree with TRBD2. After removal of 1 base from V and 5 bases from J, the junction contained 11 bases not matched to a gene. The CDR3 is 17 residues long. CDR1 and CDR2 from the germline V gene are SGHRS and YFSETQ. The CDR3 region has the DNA TGCGCCAGCAGCTTGTCCCGGGGGGGAGGGTTCGAAAACATTCAGTACTTC. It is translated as CASSLSRGGGFENIQYF.

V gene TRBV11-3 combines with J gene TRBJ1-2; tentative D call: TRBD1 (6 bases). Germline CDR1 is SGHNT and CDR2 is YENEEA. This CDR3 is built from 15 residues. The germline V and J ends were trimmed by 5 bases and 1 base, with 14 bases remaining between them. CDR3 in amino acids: CASSRGGAINYGYTF. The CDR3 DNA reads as TGTGCCAGCAGCCGGGGGGGCGCGATTAACTATGGCTACACCTTC.

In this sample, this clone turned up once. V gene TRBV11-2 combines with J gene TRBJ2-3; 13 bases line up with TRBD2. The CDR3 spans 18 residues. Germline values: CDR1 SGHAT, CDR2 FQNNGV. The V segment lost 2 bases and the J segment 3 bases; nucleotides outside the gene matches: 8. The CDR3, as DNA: TGTGCCAGCAGCTTAAAGGGGACTAGCGGGAAAGGAACAGATACGCAGTATTTT. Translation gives CASSLKGTSGKGTDTQYF.

The CDR3 DNA reads TGTGCCTCGGGGGGACTGAGGAATGAGCAGTTCTTC. Protein product: CASGGLRNEQFF. The gene calls are TRBV7-2 and TRBJ2-1; 7 bases align to TRBD2. J gave up 7 bases and V 11 bases, and 8 bases lay outside the gene matches. This CDR3 is 12 amino acids long. Germline assignment: CDR1 SGHTA and CDR2 FQGNSA.

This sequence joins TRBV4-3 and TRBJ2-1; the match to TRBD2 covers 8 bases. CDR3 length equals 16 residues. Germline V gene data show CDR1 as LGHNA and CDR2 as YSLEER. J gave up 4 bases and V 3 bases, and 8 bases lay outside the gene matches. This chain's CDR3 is CASSQNGAGAYNEQFF. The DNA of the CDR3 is TGCGCCAGCAGCCAGAACGGAGCGGGAGCTTACAATGAGCAGTTCTTC.

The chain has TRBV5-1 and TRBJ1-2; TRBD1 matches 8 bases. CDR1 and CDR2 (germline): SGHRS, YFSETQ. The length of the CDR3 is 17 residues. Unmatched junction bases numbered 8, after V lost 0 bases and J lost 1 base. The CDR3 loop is CASSLEGRQGINYGYTF. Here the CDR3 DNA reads TGCGCCAGCAGCTTGGAGGGGCGACAGGGGATTAACTATGGCTACACCTTC. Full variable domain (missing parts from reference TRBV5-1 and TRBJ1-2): KAGVTQTPRYLIKTRGQQVTLSCSPISGHRSVSWYQQTPGQGLQFLFEYFSETQRNKGNFPGRFSGRQFSNSRSEMNVSTLELGDSALYLCASSLEGRQGINYGYTFGSGTRLTVV.